This T cell receptor beta chain was profiled in a study of blood T cell repertoires in COVID-19. As for the study in general: The United States, Italy and Spain supplied acute and convalescent COVID-19 samples. T cells, B-cell-depleted T cells, or PBMCs supplied cDNA or gDNA.

Germline loops: CDR1 SGHNT, CDR2 YYREEE (reference sequence). The CDR3 spans 15 residues. The V gene end was trimmed by 0 bases and the J gene end by 5 bases; junction bases not matched to a gene: 0. Source study methods: By means of reference gene primer amplification, nucleated cell counts were estimated. The data were produced by immunoSEQ multiplex PCR, yet TCRdb's version contains in-frame clones alone and is incomplete. The DNA was the basis for D and trimming; V, J and clone size are from that table. The repertoire includes some 180,000 clones, roughly four fifths of them detected once, and approximately 7.1% sits in the top ten.

Sequenced input: peripheral blood. The rearrangement uses TRBV5-4 and TRBJ2-3; the match to TRBD2 covers 13 bases. This receptor was obtained from a human donor in a cohort sampled during active COVID-19. CDR3 loop: CASSLGLAGGDTQYF. CDR3 nucleotide sequence: TGTGCCAGCAGCTTGGGACTAGCGGGGGGAGATACGCAGTATTTT.